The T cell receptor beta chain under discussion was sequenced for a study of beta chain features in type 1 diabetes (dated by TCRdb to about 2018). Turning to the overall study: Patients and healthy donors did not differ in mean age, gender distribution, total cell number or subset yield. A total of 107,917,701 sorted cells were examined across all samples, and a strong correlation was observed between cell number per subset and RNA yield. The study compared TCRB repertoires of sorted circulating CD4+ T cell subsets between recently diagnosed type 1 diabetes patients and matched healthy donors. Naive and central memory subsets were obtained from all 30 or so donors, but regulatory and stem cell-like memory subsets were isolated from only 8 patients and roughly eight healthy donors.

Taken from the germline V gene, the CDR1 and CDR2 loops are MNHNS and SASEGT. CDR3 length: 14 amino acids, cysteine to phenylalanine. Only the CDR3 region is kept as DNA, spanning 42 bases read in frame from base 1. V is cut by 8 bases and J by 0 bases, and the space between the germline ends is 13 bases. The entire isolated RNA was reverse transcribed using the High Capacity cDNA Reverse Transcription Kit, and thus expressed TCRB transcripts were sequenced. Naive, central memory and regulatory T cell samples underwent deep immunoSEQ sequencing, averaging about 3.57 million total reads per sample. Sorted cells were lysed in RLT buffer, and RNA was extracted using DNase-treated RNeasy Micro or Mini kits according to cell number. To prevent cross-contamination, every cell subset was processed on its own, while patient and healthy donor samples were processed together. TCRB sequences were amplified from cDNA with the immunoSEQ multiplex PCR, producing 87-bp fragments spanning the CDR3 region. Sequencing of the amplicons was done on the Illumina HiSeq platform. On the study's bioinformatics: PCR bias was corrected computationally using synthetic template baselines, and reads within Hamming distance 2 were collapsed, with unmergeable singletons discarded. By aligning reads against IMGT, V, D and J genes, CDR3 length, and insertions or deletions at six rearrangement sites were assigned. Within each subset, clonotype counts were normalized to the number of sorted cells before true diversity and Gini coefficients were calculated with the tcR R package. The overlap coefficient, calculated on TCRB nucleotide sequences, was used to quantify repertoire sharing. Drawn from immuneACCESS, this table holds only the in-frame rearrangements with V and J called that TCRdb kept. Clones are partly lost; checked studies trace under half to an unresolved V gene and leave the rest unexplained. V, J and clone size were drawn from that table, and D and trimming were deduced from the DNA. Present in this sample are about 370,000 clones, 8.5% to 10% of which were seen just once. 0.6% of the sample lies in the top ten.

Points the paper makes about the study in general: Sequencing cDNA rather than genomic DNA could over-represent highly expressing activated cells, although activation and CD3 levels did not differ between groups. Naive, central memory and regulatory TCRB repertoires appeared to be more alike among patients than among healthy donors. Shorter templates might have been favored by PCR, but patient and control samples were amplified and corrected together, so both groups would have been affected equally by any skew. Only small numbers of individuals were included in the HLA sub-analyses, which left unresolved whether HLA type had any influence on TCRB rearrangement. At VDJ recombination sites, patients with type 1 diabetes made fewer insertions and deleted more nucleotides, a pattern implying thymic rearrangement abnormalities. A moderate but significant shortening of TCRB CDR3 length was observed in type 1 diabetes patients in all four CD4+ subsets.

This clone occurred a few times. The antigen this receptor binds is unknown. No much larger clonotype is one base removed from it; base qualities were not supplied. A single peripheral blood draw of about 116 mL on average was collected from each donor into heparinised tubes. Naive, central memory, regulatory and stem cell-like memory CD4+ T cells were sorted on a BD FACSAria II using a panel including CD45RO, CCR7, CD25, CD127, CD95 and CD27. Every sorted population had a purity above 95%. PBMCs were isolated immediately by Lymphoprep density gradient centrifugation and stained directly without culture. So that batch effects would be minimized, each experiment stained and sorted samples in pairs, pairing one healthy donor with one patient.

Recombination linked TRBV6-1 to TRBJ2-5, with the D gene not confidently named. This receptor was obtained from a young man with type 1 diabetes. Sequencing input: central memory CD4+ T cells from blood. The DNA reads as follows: TGTGCCAGCCGTCCGAAAGCGTACCAAGAGACCCAGTACTTC. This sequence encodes CASRPKAYQETQYF.